This T cell receptor beta chain was sequenced for a study of T cell responses to AZD1222 COVID-19 vaccine. Study-wide background: Pooling was applied to second doses at about 4 or about 12 weeks. Study findings and constraints: Spike-specific TCR repertoires showed rising breadth and depth after two AZD1222 doses. Among AZD1222 vaccinees, only 5 to 7 were seropositive at baseline. Reportedly, close to half of spike-specific TCRs are directed against unmutated variant regions.

Remarks on this clone: Antigen: not known.

Some clones are missing from TCRdb's copy, which holds only in-frame ones; the method was immunoSEQ multiplex PCR. The sample consists of some 97,000 clones, about 88% of them appearing once. Germline lookup yields CDR1 SGHDT and CDR2 YYEEEE. Trimming took off 1 base at V and 3 bases at J, with 14 bases between the two ends. There are 15 residues in the CDR3. The sample consisted of peripheral blood, taken on day 0 of AZD1222 vaccination. This chain uses TRBV5-6 with TRBJ2-7; D is ambiguous. The sequence was obtained from an adult in good health. CDR3 in amino acids: CASSLRSLDSYEQYF. The CDR3 DNA reads TGTGCCAGCAGCTTGAGGAGTCTAGATAGCTACGAGCAGTACTTC.